Listed below are T cell receptor beta chains from one sample, sequenced in a study of vaccination and CD4 T cells after COVID-19. Which antigens these TCRs recognize remains unknown. A single record per CDR3 protein comes from TCRdb applying MiXCR to the PCR reads. This table has around 19,000 distinct CDR3 sequences, approximately 50% appearing once. What was sequenced was CD4+ T cells from blood, cultured in vitro. The origin of the receptors is a human donor who had recovered from COVID-19. CDR3s include the opening cysteine and the closing phenylalanine or tryptophan. D genes are given only for firm matches. Part of the rows lack a size; the others show once, few, many or a class for expanded clones.

D gene	clone size	V gene	J gene	CDR3 protein	CDR3 DNA
TRBD2	-	TRBV20-1	TRBJ2-1	CSASRSGTSLRRNEQFF	TGCAGTGCATCGCGTAGCGGGACCTCCTTAAGAAGGAATGAGCAGTTCTTC
-	-	TRBV20-1	TRBJ2-2	CSASKSGAGELFF	TGCAGTGCTAGCAAGTCGGGGGCCGGGGAGCTGTTTTTT
-	few	TRBV11-3	TRBJ2-4	CASSLGSRQYF	TGTGCCAGCAGCTTGGGCTCTCGGCAGTACTTC
-	-	TRBV6-5	TRBJ2-3	CASSYSGGAPDTQYF	TGTGCCAGCAGTTACTCTGGGGGTGCCCCAGATACGCAGTATTTT
TRBD1	-	TRBV11-2	TRBJ2-5	CASSTGQGTFQETQYF	TGTGCCAGCAGTACCGGACAGGGAACTTTCCAAGAGACCCAGTACTTC
-	-	TRBV7-3	TRBJ2-2	CVSRPPGTANTGELFF	TGTGTCAGCAGACCTCCGGGGACGGCGAACACCGGGGAGCTGTTTTTT
TRBD1	-	TRBV6-5	TRBJ2-2	CASSYGRQGDSRELFF	TGTGCCAGCAGTTACGGCCGCCAGGGGGATTCGAGGGAGCTGTTTTTT
TRBD2	-	TRBV18	TRBJ2-3	CASSGLAVVDTQYF	TGTGCCAGCTCCGGACTAGCGGTAGTGGATACGCAGTATTTT
-	-	TRBV7-2	TRBJ2-7	CASSLFVGSYEQYF	TGTGCCAGCAGCTTATTTGTGGGCTCCTACGAGCAGTACTTC
TRBD2	-	TRBV20-1	TRBJ2-3	CSARDYAGGDTQYF	TGCAGTGCTAGAGATTACGCGGGAGGAGATACGCAGTATTTT
-	-	TRBV20-1	TRBJ1-6	CSARTGSNSPLHF	TGCAGTGCTAGAACAGGGAGTAATTCACCCCTCCACTTT
-	-	TRBV5-4	TRBJ2-1	CASSLGSNTYNEQFF	TGTGCCAGCAGCTTGGGATCTAACACCTACAATGAGCAGTTCTTC
-	few	TRBV7-9	TRBJ1-2	CATMAGDYGYTF	TGTGCCACGATGGCCGGAGACTATGGCTACACCTTC
-	-	TRBV20-1	TRBJ2-7	CSARPPSGTGGYEQYF	TGCAGTGCTAGACCCCCAAGTGGTACGGGCGGCTACGAGCAGTACTTC
-	few	TRBV7-8	TRBJ2-7	CASSYRYEQYF	TGTGCCAGCAGCTACCGCTACGAGCAGTACTTC
-	-	TRBV24-1	TRBJ2-1	CATSDLLASYNEQFF	TGTGCCACCAGTGATTTGCTCGCATCCTACAATGAGCAGTTCTTC
-	-	TRBV12-3/TRBV12-4	TRBJ1-5	CASSGQLNQPQHF	TGTGCCAGCAGCGGACAGCTCAATCAGCCCCAGCATTTT
-	-	TRBV25-1	TRBJ2-2	CASSETNTNTGELFF	TGTGCCAGCAGTGAAACGAACACTAACACCGGGGAGCTGTTTTTT
-	-	TRBV7-9	TRBJ2-2	CASSLHVRGDTGELFF	TGTGCCAGCAGCTTGCATGTTCGAGGGGATACCGGGGAGCTGTTTTTT
TRBD2	-	TRBV28	TRBJ2-7	CASSLAASGTYEQYF	TGTGCCAGCAGTTTAGCGGCTAGCGGCACCTACGAGCAGTACTTC
-	few	TRBV6-5	TRBJ1-3	CASSYRSQEYTIYF	TGTGCCAGCAGTTACCGATCTCAAGAGTACACCATATATTTT
-	-	TRBV18	TRBJ2-1	CASSPPRGAYNEQFF	TGTGCCAGCTCACCACCGAGGGGTGCCTACAATGAGCAGTTCTTC
-	once	TRBV4-3	TRBJ1-1	CASSPLGNTEAFF	TGCGCCAGCAGCCCCCTAGGGAACACTGAAGCTTTCTTT
-	few	TRBV6-2/TRBV6-3	TRBJ2-2	CASSYGGLSNTGELFF	TGTGCCAGCAGTTACGGGGGGCTCTCGAACACCGGGGAGCTGTTTTTT
-	few	TRBV18	TRBJ2-5	CASSYRARDKDVQETQYF	TGTGCCAGCTCATACAGAGCTCGAGATAAGGACGTTCAAGAGACCCAGTACTTC
TRBD2	-	TRBV7-6	TRBJ2-2	CASTGRGANTGELFF	TGTGCCAGCACAGGGCGGGGGGCGAACACCGGGGAGCTGTTTTTT
-	few	TRBV20-1	TRBJ2-7	CSAREGGSTYEQYF	TGCAGTGCTAGAGAGGGAGGATCTACCTACGAGCAGTACTTC
TRBD2	-	TRBV29-1	TRBJ2-3	CSVERLAGGVTDTQYF	TGCAGCGTTGAGCGACTAGCGGGAGGCGTAACAGATACGCAGTATTTT
TRBD2	medium-sized	TRBV19	TRBJ2-2	CASSTPAGGYYGELFF	TGTGCCAGTAGTACCCCCGCGGGAGGGTATTACGGGGAGCTGTTTTTT
TRBD1	-	TRBV6-1	TRBJ1-5	CASKGGTVSNQPQHF	TGTGCCAGCAAAGGGGGGACAGTTAGCAATCAGCCCCAGCATTTT
TRBD1	few	TRBV19	TRBJ1-2	CASSPMDRAIYTF	TGTGCCAGTAGTCCCATGGACAGGGCGATCTACACCTTC
-	-	TRBV7-3	TRBJ2-3	CASSGPGDTQYF	TGTGCCAGCAGCGGCCCGGGGGATACGCAGTATTTT
-	-	TRBV6-1	TRBJ1-2	CASAQIGAASNYGYTF	TGTGCCAGCGCTCAAATCGGGGCAGCTAGTAACTATGGCTACACCTTC
-	few	TRBV6-1	TRBJ2-2	CASSLRVTGELFF	TGTGCCAGCAGCTTAAGGGTGACCGGGGAGCTGTTTTTT
TRBD1	few	TRBV7-9	TRBJ1-2	CASSTTQGARGYGYTF	TGTGCCAGCAGCACCACACAGGGGGCGCGAGGCTATGGCTACACCTTC